The clone carrying this TCR delta chain was seen a handful of times. What it binds is unknown. CDR3 size: 20 residues. Germline assignment: CDR1 TSWWSYY and CDR2 QGS. The V segment lost 0 bases and the J segment 11 bases; nucleotides outside the gene matches: 27. The sample comes from a study of Vδ1+ human thymocytes. General study points: In the thymus, TRG and TRD repertoires looked highly polyclonal with Gaussian CDR3 lengths. Despite high sort purity, roughly 21% of thymic T cell receptor delta sequences were Vdelta2.

Sequences come from RNA converted to cDNA by reverse transcription. Pooled V-gene forward primers with one constant-region reverse primer generated the CDR3 amplicons by multiplex PCR. TCRdb re-analyzed the multiplex PCR reads via CATT. The table shows about 50,000 delta-chain clones, with about 15% occurring only once. The sequence was collected from a girl younger than two who had congenital heart surgery. Sequencing was done on a sample of Vdelta1+ gamma-delta thymocytes from the thymus. Subset specified: FACS-sorted CD3+ TCRalphabeta- TCRVdelta1+ TCRVdelta2- thymocytes. The J gene is TRDJ1, the V gene TRDV1; 7 bases align to TRDD3. The CDR3 DNA follows: TGTGCTCTTGGGGAACTATTCCGGTACTGGGGACCCGGGGAAGGTCTTAAGCTCATCTTT. This translates into CALGELFRYWGPGEGLKLIF.